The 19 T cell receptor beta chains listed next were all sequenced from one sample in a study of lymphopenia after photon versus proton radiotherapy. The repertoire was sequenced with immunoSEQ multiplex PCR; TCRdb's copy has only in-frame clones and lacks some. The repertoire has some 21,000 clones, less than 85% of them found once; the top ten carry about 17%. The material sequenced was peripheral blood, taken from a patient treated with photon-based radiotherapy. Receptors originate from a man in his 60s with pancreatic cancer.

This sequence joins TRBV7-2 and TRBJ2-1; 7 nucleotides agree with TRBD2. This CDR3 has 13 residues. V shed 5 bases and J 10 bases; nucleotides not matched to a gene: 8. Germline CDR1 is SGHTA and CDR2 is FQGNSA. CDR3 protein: CASSRVGGKEQFF. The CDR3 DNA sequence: TGTGCCAGCAGCCGGGTGGGAGGGAAAGAGCAGTTCTTC. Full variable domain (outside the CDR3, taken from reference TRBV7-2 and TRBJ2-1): GAGVSQSPSNKVTEKGKDVELRCDPISGHTALYWYRQSLGQGLEFLIYFQGNSAPDKSGLPSDRFSAERTGGSVSTLTIQRTQQEDSAVYLCASSRVGGKEQFFGPGTRLTVL.

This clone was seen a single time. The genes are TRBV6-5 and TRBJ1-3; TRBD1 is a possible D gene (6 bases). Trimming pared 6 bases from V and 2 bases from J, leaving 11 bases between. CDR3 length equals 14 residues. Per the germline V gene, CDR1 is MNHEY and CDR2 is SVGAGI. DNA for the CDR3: TGTGCCAGCAGCCGGACAGACGCTGGAAACACCATATATTTT. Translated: CASSRTDAGNTIYF.

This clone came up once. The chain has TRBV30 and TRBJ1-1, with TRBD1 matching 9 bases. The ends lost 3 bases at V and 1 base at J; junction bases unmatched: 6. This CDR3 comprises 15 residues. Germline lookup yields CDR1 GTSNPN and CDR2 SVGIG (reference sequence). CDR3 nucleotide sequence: TGTGCCTGGAGCGGACCGGGACAGGGGAACACTGAAGCTTTCTTT. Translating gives CAWSGPGQGNTEAFF.

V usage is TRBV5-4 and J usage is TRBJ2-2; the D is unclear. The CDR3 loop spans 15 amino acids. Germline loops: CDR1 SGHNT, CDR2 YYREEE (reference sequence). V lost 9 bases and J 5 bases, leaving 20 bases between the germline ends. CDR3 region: CATRPVGWKTGELFF. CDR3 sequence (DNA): TGTGCCACCCGGCCTGTCGGGTGGAAGACCGGGGAGCTGTTTTTT.

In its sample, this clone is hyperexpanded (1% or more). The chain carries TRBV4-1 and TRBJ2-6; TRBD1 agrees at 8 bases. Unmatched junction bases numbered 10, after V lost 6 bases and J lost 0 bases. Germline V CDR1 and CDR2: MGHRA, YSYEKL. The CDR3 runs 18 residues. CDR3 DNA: TGCGCCAGCAGGGACAGGGAGAGCTCTACCTCTGGGGCCAACGTCCTGACTTTC. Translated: CASRDRESSTSGANVLTF.

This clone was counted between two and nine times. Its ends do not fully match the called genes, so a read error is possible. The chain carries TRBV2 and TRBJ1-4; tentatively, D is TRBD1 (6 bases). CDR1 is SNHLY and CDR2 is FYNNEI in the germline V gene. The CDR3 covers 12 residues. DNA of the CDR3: TGTGCCAGCAGGGCTTTGTGGGGGCCCAACCTTTTT. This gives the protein CASRALWGPNLF.

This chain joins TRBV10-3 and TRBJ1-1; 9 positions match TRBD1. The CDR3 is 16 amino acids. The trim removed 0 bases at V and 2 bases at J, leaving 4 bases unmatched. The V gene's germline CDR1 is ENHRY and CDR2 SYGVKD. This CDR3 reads CAISESQGAGNTEAFF. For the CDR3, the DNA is TGTGCCATCAGTGAGTCACAGGGGGCAGGAAACACTGAAGCTTTCTTT.

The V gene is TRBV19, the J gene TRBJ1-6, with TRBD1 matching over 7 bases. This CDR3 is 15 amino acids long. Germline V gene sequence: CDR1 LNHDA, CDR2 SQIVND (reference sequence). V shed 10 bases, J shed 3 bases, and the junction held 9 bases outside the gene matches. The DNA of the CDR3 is TGTGCCACTCATAAGGGACAGCACTATAATTCACCCCTCCACTTT. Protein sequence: CATHKGQHYNSPLHF.

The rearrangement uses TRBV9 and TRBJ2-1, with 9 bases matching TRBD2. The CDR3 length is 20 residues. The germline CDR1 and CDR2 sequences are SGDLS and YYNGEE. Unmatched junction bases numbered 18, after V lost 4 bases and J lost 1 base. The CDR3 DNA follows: TGTGCCAGCAGCAACAGAAACCCTAGCGGGGATATTCAATCCTACAATGAGCAGTTCTTC. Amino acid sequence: CASSNRNPSGDIQSYNEQFF.

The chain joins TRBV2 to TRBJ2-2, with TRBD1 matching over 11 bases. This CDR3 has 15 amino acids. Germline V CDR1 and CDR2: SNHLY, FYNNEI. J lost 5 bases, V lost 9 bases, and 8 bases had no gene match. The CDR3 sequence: CASRRDRGETGELFF. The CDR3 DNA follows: TGTGCCAGTAGGAGGGACAGGGGGGAGACCGGGGAGCTGTTTTTT. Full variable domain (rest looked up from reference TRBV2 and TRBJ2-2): EPEVTQTPSHQVTQMGQEVILRCVPISNHLYFYWYRQILGQKVEFLVSFYNNEISEKSEIFDDQFSVERPDGSNFTLKIRSTKLEDSAMYFCASRRDRGETGELFFGEGSRLTVL.

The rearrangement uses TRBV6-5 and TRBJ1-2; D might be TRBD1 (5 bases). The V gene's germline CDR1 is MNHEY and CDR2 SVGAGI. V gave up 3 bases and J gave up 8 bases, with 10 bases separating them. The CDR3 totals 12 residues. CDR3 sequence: CASSYFSGGYTF. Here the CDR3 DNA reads TGTGCCAGCAGTTATTTCTCAGGGGGCTACACCTTC.

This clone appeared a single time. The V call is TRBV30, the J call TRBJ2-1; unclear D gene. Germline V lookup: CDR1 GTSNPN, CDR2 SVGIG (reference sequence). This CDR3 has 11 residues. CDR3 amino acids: CAVGRQIEQFF. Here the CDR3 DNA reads TGTGCTGTGGGTCGGCAAATTGAGCAGTTCTTC.

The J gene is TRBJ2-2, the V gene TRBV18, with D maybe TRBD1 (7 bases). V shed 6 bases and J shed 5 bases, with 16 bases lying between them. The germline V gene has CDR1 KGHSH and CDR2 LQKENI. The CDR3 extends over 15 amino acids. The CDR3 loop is CASSESRGATGELFF. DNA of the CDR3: TGTGCCAGCTCCGAGTCCAGGGGGGCAACCGGGGAGCTGTTTTTT. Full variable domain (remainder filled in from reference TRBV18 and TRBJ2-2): NAGVMQNPRHLVRRRGQEARLRCSPMKGHSHVYWYRQLPEEGLKFMVYLQKENIIDESGMPKERFSAEFPKEGPSILRIQQVVRGDSAAYFCASSESRGATGELFFGEGSRLTVL.

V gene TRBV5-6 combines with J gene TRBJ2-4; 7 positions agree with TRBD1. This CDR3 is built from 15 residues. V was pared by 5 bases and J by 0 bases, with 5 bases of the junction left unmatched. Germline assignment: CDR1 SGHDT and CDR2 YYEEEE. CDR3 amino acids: CASRMTGLAKNIQYF. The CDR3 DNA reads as TGTGCCAGCAGAATGACAGGGCTAGCCAAAAACATTCAGTACTTC.

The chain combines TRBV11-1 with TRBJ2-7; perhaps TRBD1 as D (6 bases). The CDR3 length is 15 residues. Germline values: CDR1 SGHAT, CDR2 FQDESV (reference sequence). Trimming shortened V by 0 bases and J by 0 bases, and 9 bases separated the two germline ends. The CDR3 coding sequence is TGTGCCAGCAGCTTAGCAAGGGGGAGCTCCTACGAGCAGTACTTC. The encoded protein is CASSLARGSSYEQYF. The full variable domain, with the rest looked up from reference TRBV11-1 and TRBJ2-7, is EAEVAQSPRYKITEKSQAVAFWCDPISGHATLYWYRQILGQGPELLVQFQDESVVDDSQLPKDRFSAERLKGVDSTLKIQPAELGDSAMYLCASSLARGSSYEQYFGPGTRLTVT.

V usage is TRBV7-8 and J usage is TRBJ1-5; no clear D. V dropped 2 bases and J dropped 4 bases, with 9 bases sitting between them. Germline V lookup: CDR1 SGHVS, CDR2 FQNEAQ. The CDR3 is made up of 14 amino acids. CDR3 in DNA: TGTGCCAGCAGCTTAACCGGGTTTAATCAGCCCCAGCATTTT. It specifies CASSLTGFNQPQHF.

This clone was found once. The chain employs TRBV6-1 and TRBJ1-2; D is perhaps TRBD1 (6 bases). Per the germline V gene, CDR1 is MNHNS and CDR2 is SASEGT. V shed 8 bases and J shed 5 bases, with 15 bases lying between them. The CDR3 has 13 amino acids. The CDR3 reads CASRDIERYGYTF. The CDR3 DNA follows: TGTGCCAGCCGGGACATCGAAAGATATGGCTACACCTTC.

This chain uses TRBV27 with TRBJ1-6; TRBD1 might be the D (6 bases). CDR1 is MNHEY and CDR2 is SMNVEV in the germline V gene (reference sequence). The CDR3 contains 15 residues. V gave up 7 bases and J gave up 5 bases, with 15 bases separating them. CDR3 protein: CASTLRRGNNSPLHF. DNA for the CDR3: TGTGCCAGCACCCTGCGGAGGGGGAATAATTCACCCCTCCACTTT.

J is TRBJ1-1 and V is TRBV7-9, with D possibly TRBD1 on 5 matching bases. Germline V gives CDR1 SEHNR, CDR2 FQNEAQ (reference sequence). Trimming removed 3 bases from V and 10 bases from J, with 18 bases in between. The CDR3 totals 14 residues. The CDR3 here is CASSLQQAPGRAFF. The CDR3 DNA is TGTGCCAGCAGCTTGCAACAGGCCCCGGGGAGAGCTTTCTTT.